Following are 18 T cell receptor beta chains from one sample sequenced in a study of blood T cell repertoires in COVID-19. Sequencing was performed with immunoSEQ multiplex PCR; in TCRdb, only in-frame clones are kept and a portion is missing. The table has some 49,000 clones, about four fifths seen once; the top ten hold 2.5% to 3%. What was sequenced was peripheral blood. The receptor set was obtained from a woman aged 55-70 years with acute or convalescent COVID-19.

The rearrangement uses TRBV15 and TRBJ1-4, with a weak D call TRBD1 (6 bases). This CDR3 contains 13 residues. Trimming pared 5 bases from V and 7 bases from J, leaving 11 bases between. CDR1 is LNHNV, CDR2 YYDKDF, per germline (reference sequence). CDR3 loop: CATSQSRGEKLFF. As DNA, the CDR3 is TGTGCCACCAGCCAAAGCAGGGGTGAAAAACTGTTTTTT.

This chain uses TRBV12-3 or TRBV12-4 with TRBJ2-5; TRBD1 aligns across 7 bases. With 6 bases clipped from V and 5 bases from J, the junction kept 6 bases outside the gene matches. The CDR3 sequence is 13 residues long. The CDR3 region has the DNA TGTGCCAGCAGCGGACAGGTTTTGGAGACCCAGTACTTC. It codes for CASSGQVLETQYF.

CDR3 loop: CASSPSGAGIPGELFF. CDR3 DNA sequence: TGTGCCAGCAGCCCGTCCGGGGCGGGGATCCCCGGGGAGCTGTTTTTT. The chain employs TRBV7-3 and TRBJ2-2; possible D gene TRBD2, 6 bases. This CDR3 contains 16 residues. V was cut by 5 bases and J by 6 bases, with 19 bases left in between. Per the germline V gene, CDR1 is SGHTA and CDR2 is FQGTGA.

The V gene is TRBV20-1, the J gene TRBJ1-5; no clear D gene. The germline V gene has CDR1 DFQATT and CDR2 SNEGSKA (reference sequence). Trimming pared 3 bases from V and 6 bases from J, leaving 9 bases between. This CDR3 comprises 12 residues. The CDR3 region is CSASYSPQPQHF. For the CDR3, the DNA is TGCAGTGCTAGTTACTCCCCTCAGCCCCAGCATTTT.

V and J are TRBV23-1 and TRBJ1-2; no firm D call. TRBV23-1 counts as an open reading frame of uncertain function. CDR3 length: 17 residues. Between the trimmed V and J ends, which lost 2 bases and 1 base, there was a span of 17 bases. CDR3 region: CASSQTTDPSVNYGYTF. The DNA of the CDR3 is TGCGCCAGCAGTCAAACGACGGATCCTAGTGTTAACTATGGCTACACCTTC.

This chain joins TRBV2 and TRBJ1-1, with 7 bases matching TRBD1. CDR3 length: 15 amino acids. V lost 4 bases and J lost 6; bases outside the gene matches: 11. Looked up from germline, CDR1 is SNHLY and CDR2 is FYNNEI. CDR3 protein: CASSVEGAISPEAFF. The CDR3 nucleotides read TGTGCCAGCAGTGTAGAGGGGGCTATATCCCCTGAAGCTTTCTTT. The complete variable domain, with remaining parts taken from reference TRBV2 and TRBJ1-1, reads EPEVTQTPSHQVTQMGQEVILRCVPISNHLYFYWYRQILGQKVEFLVSFYNNEISEKSEIFDDQFSVERPDGSNFTLKIRSTKLEDSAMYFCASSVEGAISPEAFFGQGTRLTVV.

The rearrangement links TRBV18 to TRBJ1-2; D is perhaps TRBD1 (6 bases). The germline gives CDR1 KGHSH, CDR2 LQKENI. The CDR3 has 17 residues. Trimming took 5 bases from V and 7 from J, leaving 26 bases between them. The chain's CDR3 is CASSSRLLDQGNSGYTF. CDR3 DNA sequence: TGTGCCAGCTCATCCCGACTTCTTGACCAGGGGAACAGTGGCTACACCTTC.

This clone was seen only once. The chain joins TRBV3-1 (or the pseudogene TRBV3-2) to TRBJ2-2, with 9 bases that match TRBD1. The CDR3 totals 19 residues. Germline V gene data show CDR1 as LGHDT and CDR2 as YNNKEL (reference sequence). The ends lost 5 bases at V and 6 bases at J; junction bases unmatched: 19. The CDR3 DNA sequence: TGTGCCAGCAGCGGACTCGGGACAGGGCGGAGATCACCCCCCGGGGAGCTGTTTTTT. It yields the protein CASSGLGTGRRSPPGELFF.

This chain uses TRBV9 with TRBJ2-1, with 10 bases that match TRBD2. The germline V gene has CDR1 SGDLS and CDR2 YYNGEE. V lost 0 bases and J lost 9; bases outside the gene matches: 12. The CDR3 sequence is 17 residues long. This CDR3 reads CASSVEELAGLHGEQFF. Here the CDR3 DNA reads TGTGCCAGCAGCGTAGAGGAACTAGCGGGACTACATGGTGAGCAGTTCTTC.

The table lists this clone with a few counts. The gene calls are TRBV27 and TRBJ2-1, with 7 bases fitting TRBD2. V shed 2 bases and J 7 bases; nucleotides not matched to a gene: 8. Germline V gene lookup returns CDR1 MNHEY and CDR2 SMNVEV (reference sequence). The CDR3 has 15 amino acids. The CDR3 reads CASSLNAGVGNEQFF. CDR3 DNA sequence: TGTGCCAGCAGTTTAAATGCGGGAGTAGGAAATGAGCAGTTCTTC.

The chain is built from TRBV5-1 and TRBJ1-2, with D unresolved. Trimming removed 1 base at V and 3 bases at J, with 13 bases between. The length of the CDR3 is 15 residues. CDR1 SGHRS and CDR2 YFSETQ come from the germline V gene. This chain's CDR3 is CASSLSGRSDYGYTF. The DNA of the CDR3 is TGCGCCAGCAGCTTGTCAGGTCGCTCCGACTATGGCTACACCTTC.

The chain links TRBV28 to TRBJ2-1; 10 positions agree with TRBD1. J gave up 10 bases and V 7 bases, and 13 bases lay outside the gene matches. CDR1 MDHEN and CDR2 SYDVKM come from the germline V gene. The CDR3 covers 15 residues. CDR3 region: CASNIPGQGYVEQFF. The DNA for the CDR3 is TGTGCCAGCAACATCCCGGGACAGGGGTACGTGGAGCAGTTCTTC.

The chain is built from TRBV6-2 or TRBV6-3 and TRBJ2-1; 15 nucleotides match TRBD2. The CDR3 length is 17 residues. Germline values: CDR1 MNHEY, CDR2 SVGEGT. V trimming: 5 bases; J trimming: 7 bases; junction bases outside the gene matches: 9. CDR3 bases: TGTGCCAGCAGTCGTCTTTCAGGGACTAGCGGGAGGAATGAGCAGTTCTTC. Amino acid sequence: CASSRLSGTSGRNEQFF.

The gene calls are TRBV10-3 and TRBJ1-4, with 7 bases aligning to TRBD1. The CDR3 has 13 residues. Germline V CDR1 and CDR2: ENHRY, SYGVKD. V dropped 11 bases and J dropped 7; count of bases not matched to a gene: 10. CDR3 DNA: TGTGCCGTCGCCGGATCAGGGGGTGAAAAACTGTTTTTT. Encoded protein: CAVAGSGGEKLFF.

This chain links TRBV12-5 with TRBJ2-1; the match to TRBD2 covers 7 bases. The CDR3 totals 16 residues. Trimming cost V 2 bases and J 2 bases; bases outside gene matches: 6. The germline CDR1 and CDR2 sequences are LGHNT and FRNRAP. The CDR3 bases are TGTGCTAGTGGTTTGAGCTCGGGAGGTGCCTACAATGAGCAGTTCTTC. It encodes CASGLSSGGAYNEQFF. The entire variable domain, with the rest obtained from reference TRBV12-5 and TRBJ2-1, is as follows: DARVTQTPRHKVTEMGQEVTMRCQPILGHNTVFWYRQTMMQGLELLAYFRNRAPLDDSGMPKDRFSAEMPDATLATLKIQPSEPRDSAVYFCASGLSSGGAYNEQFFGPGTRLTVL.

The chain combines TRBV5-1 with TRBJ1-1, with TRBD1 matching over 11 bases. Trimming took 0 bases from V and 6 from J; bases not matched to a gene: 4. Germline assignment: CDR1 SGHRS and CDR2 YFSETQ. This CDR3 is built from 15 residues. Here the CDR3 reads CASSLGDRGEAEAFF. CDR3 DNA: TGCGCCAGCAGCTTGGGGGACAGGGGGGAAGCTGAAGCTTTCTTT.

The rearrangement joins TRBV24-1 to TRBJ2-7; 8 bases match TRBD1. With V trimmed by 5 bases and J by 3 bases, 26 bases remained unmatched. The CDR3 is made up of 21 amino acids. CDR1 and CDR2 (germline): KGHDR, SFDVKD. CDR3 sequence reads: CATSGILNRDRSPHRYYEQYF. As DNA, the CDR3 is TGTGCCACCAGTGGGATCCTAAACCGGGACAGGAGTCCCCATCGCTACTACGAGCAGTACTTC.

The chain recombines TRBV7-9 with TRBJ2-3, with 10 bases that match TRBD2. CDR3 size: 15 residues. CDR1 and CDR2 from the germline V gene are SEHNR and FQNEAQ (reference sequence). The ends lost 5 bases at V and 1 base at J; junction bases unmatched: 3. The CDR3 DNA reads TGTGCCAGCAGCCGAGGGACTAGCGGCACAGATACGCAGTATTTT. Translating gives CASSRGTSGTDTQYF.